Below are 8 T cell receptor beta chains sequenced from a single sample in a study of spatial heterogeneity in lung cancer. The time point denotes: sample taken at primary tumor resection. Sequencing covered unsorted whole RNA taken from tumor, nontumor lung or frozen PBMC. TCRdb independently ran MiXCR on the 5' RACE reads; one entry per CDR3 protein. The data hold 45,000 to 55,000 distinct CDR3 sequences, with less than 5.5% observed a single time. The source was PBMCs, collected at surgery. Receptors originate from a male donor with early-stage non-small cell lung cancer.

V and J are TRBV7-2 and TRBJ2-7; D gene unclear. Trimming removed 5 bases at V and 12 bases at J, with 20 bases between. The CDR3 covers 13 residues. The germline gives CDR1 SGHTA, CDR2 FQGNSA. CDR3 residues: CASSQTLTQVPYF. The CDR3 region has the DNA TGTGCCAGCAGCCAAACATTAACGCAGGTCCCGTACTTC.

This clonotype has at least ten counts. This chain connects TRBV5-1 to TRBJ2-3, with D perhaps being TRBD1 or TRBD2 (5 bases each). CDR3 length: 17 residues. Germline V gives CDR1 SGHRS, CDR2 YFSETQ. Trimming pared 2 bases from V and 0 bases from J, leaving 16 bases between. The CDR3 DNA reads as TGCGCCAGCAGCTTCCGACCTACTAGGGGAAGCACAGATACGCAGTATTTT. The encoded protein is CASSFRPTRGSTDTQYF.

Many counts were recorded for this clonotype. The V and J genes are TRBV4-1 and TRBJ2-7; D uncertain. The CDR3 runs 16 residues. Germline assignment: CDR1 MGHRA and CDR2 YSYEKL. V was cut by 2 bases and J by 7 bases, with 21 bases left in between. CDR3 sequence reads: CASSQMSTHGSGEQYF. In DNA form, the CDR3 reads TGCGCCAGCAGCCAAATGAGTACCCACGGATCAGGAGAGCAGTACTTC.

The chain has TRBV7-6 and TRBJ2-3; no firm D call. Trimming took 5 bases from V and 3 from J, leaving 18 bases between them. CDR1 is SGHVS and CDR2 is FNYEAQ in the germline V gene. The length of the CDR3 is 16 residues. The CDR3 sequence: CASSEIVGFGTDTQYF. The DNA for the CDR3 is TGTGCCAGCAGCGAGATCGTAGGATTCGGGACAGATACGCAGTATTTT.

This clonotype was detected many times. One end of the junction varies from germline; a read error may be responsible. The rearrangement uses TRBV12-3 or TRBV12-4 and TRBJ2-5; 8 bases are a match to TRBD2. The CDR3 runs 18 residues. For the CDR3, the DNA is TGTGCCACCAGTTTCGTCCTGACTAGCGTTCAAATGAGGGAGACCCAGTACTTC. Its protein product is CATSFVLTSVQMRETQYF.

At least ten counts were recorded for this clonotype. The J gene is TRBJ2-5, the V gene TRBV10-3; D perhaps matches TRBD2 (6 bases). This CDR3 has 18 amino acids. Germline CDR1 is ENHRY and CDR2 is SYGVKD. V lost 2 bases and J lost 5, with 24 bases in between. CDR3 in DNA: TGTGCCATCAGTGAGCCCTTGGCAGGATTTTTGGAGGGCGAGACCCAGTACTTC. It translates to CAISEPLAGFLEGETQYF.

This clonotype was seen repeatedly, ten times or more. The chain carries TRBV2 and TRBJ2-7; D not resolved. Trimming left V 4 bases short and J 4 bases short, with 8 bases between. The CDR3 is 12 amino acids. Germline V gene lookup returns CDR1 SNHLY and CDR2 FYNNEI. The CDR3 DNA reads TGTGCCAGCAGTGGTCCAAGTTACGAGCAGTACTTC. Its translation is CASSGPSYEQYF.

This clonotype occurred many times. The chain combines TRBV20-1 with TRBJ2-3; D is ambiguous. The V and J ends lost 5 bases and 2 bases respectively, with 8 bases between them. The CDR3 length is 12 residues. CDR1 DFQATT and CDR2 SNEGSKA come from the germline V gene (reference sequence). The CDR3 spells CSALGFTDTQYF. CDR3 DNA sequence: TGCAGTGCTCTGGGATTCACAGATACGCAGTATTTT.